A selection of T cell receptor beta chains follows, all from one sample in a study of blood T cell repertoires in COVID-19. Generated by immunoSEQ multiplex PCR, the TCRdb table keeps only in-frame clones and is missing some. The table has 300,000 or so clones, more than 75% seen once. The source material was peripheral blood. All receptors come from a man between 45 and 60 years old with active or convalescent COVID-19. Each CDR3 is given with its conserved first and last residue. A D gene is named only where the DNA matches it firmly. The listing skips clone size in some rows; elsewhere it reads once, few, many or a size class.

D,V,J,size,DNA,CDR3
NA,TRBV3-1/TRBV3-2,TRBJ1-1,NA,TGTGCCAGCAGCCCCCGGGACGGGAGTAGTTTTTTCTTT,CASSPRDGSSFFF
NA,TRBV7-9,TRBJ1-4,NA,TGTGCCAGCAGCTTTTGGGTTACAGGGAATGAAAAACTGTTTTTT,CASSFWVTGNEKLFF
NA,TRBV5-6,TRBJ1-6,NA,TGTGCCAGCAGCCTCGGACAGACCAGGTCACCCCTCCACTTT,CASSLGQTRSPLHF
NA,TRBV9,TRBJ1-1,few,TGTGCCAGCAGCGGAACAGTTTACACTGAAGCTTTCTTT,CASSGTVYTEAFF
NA,TRBV10-3,TRBJ1-1,NA,TGTGCCTCGGGGGGGGACACTGAAGCTTTCTTT,CASGGDTEAFF
NA,TRBV5-4,TRBJ2-7,NA,TGTGCCAGCAGCTTGGCTCGAGGAGCTTACGAGCAGTACTTC,CASSLARGAYEQYF
TRBD1,TRBV19,TRBJ2-5,once,TGTGCCAGTAGTATAGGCAGGGGGCAAGAGACCCAGTACTTC,CASSIGRGQETQYF
NA,TRBV30,TRBJ2-1,NA,TGTGCCTGGAGTGTTTTGAGAGTAGGAGGTTACAATGAGCAGTTCTTC,CAWSVLRVGGYNEQFF
NA,TRBV7-8,TRBJ2-7,NA,TGTGCCAGCAGCTTAGGCAGACTTTCCTACGAGCAGTACTTC,CASSLGRLSYEQYF
NA,TRBV11-3,TRBJ2-7,NA,TGTGCCAGCAGCTTAGCGGGGGGCAGGGAGCAGTACTTC,CASSLAGGREQYF
NA,TRBV7-9,TRBJ1-2,once,TGTGCCAGCACCCACTCGGCGGGGGGGTTGCTCTATGGCTACACCTTC,CASTHSAGGLLYGYTF
NA,TRBV9,TRBJ1-5,NA,TGTGCCAGCAGCGGGGGGCAGGCAAATCAGCCCCAGCATTTT,CASSGGQANQPQHF
NA,TRBV30,TRBJ1-5,NA,TGTGCCTGGAGTGTAGGTGCGGGGGTTCGGCCCCAGCATTTT,CAWSVGAGVRPQHF
TRBD2,TRBV18,TRBJ2-1,NA,TGTGCCAGCTCACGAAACTTCAGGTTTTGGGGACTAGCGGGAGACTACAATGAGCAGTTCTTC,CASSRNFRFWGLAGDYNEQFF
TRBD2,TRBV24-1,TRBJ2-7,NA,TGTGCCACCAGTGATTTGCAGTTCCTAGCGGGAGTGAGCTACGAGCAGTACTTC,CATSDLQFLAGVSYEQYF
NA,TRBV5-1,TRBJ2-7,NA,TGCGCCAGCAGCTTGACACAGGGTGCGGACGAGCAGTACTTC,CASSLTQGADEQYF
TRBD1,TRBV28,TRBJ1-2,NA,TGTGCCAGCAGTTTATACCGGACAGGGCCGGCTAGCTATGGCTACACCTTC,CASSLYRTGPASYGYTF
NA,TRBV28,TRBJ1-5,NA,TGTGCCAGCAGGCTCCCGGGACACCTCAATCAGCCCCAGCATTTT,CASRLPGHLNQPQHF
NA,TRBV29-1,TRBJ1-1,NA,TGCAGCGTGACCAAGAGGCCGAACACTGAAGCTTTCTTT,CSVTKRPNTEAFF
TRBD1,TRBV25-1,TRBJ2-5,few,TGTGCCAGCAGTGATCCGCGTCGGACAGGGGAGTACCAAGAGACCCAGTACTTC,CASSDPRRTGEYQETQYF
NA,TRBV6-5,TRBJ1-2,NA,TGTGCCAGCAGTTACCGCGAACCTTATGGCTACACCTTC,CASSYREPYGYTF
NA,TRBV5-5,TRBJ1-3,NA,TGTGCCAGCAGCTCCGACGGAGCCTCTGGAAACACCATATATTTT,CASSSDGASGNTIYF
NA,TRBV28,TRBJ1-1,NA,TGTGCCAGCAGGGAGATGAACACTGAAGCTTTCTTT,CASREMNTEAFF
TRBD1,TRBV6-1,TRBJ1-1,NA,TGTGCCAGCAGTGTCCGTCAGGGGGGCACAGGATTACGGGCTGAAGCTTTCTTT,CASSVRQGGTGLRAEAFF
TRBD2,TRBV18,TRBJ2-3,NA,TGTGCCAGCTCACCAGGCGGGGGGACAGATACGCAGTATTTT,CASSPGGGTDTQYF
TRBD1,TRBV11-3,TRBJ2-1,NA,TGTGCCAGCAGCCTAGACGGGACAGGAGAATACAATGAGCAGTTCTTC,CASSLDGTGEYNEQFF
NA,TRBV5-1,TRBJ2-7,NA,TGCGCCAGCAGCTTGGATCCCAGCTCCTACGAGCAGTACTTC,CASSLDPSSYEQYF
TRBD2,TRBV30,TRBJ2-7,NA,TGTGCCTGGAGAGGACTAGACTACGAGCAGTACTTC,CAWRGLDYEQYF
NA,TRBV5-5,TRBJ1-2,NA,TGTGCCAGCAGCTTACAAGATGACAGCTCTTTCGGCTATGGCTACACCTTC,CASSLQDDSSFGYGYTF
TRBD1,TRBV7-9,TRBJ2-4,NA,TGTGCCAGCAGCTCCCCCGGACAGGGAGCCAAAAACATTCAGTACTTC,CASSSPGQGAKNIQYF
NA,TRBV19,TRBJ1-5,NA,TGTGCCAGTAGTCCGGGGTTCAATCAGCCCCAGCATTTT,CASSPGFNQPQHF
NA,TRBV11-2,TRBJ1-3,NA,TGTGCCAGCAGCTCTCTTGCGGGCCCAACCCCATCTGGAAACACCATATATTTT,CASSSLAGPTPSGNTIYF
TRBD1,TRBV19,TRBJ2-2,once,TGTGCCAGTAATGCAGGGGGCTGGGACGGGGAGCTGTTTTTT,CASNAGGWDGELFF
TRBD1,TRBV7-3,TRBJ2-3,NA,TGTGCCAGCAGCTTGACAGGGACAGATACGCAGTATTTT,CASSLTGTDTQYF
TRBD1,TRBV18,TRBJ1-5,NA,TGTGCCAGCTCACCCCCCCAGGGGGCGGGAAATCAGCCCCAGCATTTT,CASSPPQGAGNQPQHF
NA,TRBV19,TRBJ1-3,NA,TGTGCCAGTAGCCAAAAGCGGCACTCTGGAAACACCATATATTTT,CASSQKRHSGNTIYF
NA,TRBV9,TRBJ2-2,NA,TGTGCCAGCAGCGTAGTAGCGGAGGGAGGGGAGCTGTTTTTT,CASSVVAEGGELFF
NA,TRBV4-1,TRBJ1-1,NA,TGCGCCAGCAGCCAAGATAGCCAGGGCGAAGCTTTCTTT,CASSQDSQGEAFF
NA,TRBV5-1,TRBJ2-7,NA,TGCGCCAGCAGCCAGCGGACCAGCTCCTACGAGCAGTACTTC,CASSQRTSSYEQYF
NA,TRBV24-1,TRBJ1-2,NA,TGTGCCACCAGTGATTCCGCGAACTATGGCTACACCTTC,CATSDSANYGYTF
NA,TRBV19,TRBJ1-2,NA,TGTGCCAGTTCAGGGTACTATGGCTACACCTTC,CASSGYYGYTF
NA,TRBV3-1/TRBV3-2,TRBJ2-1,NA,TGTGCCAGCAGCCAAGGGAGCGGCCCTGCCCATGAGCAGTTCTTC,CASSQGSGPAHEQFF
NA,TRBV18,TRBJ1-5,once,TGTGCCAGCTCACAGGACAAGACGAATCAGCCCCAGCATTTT,CASSQDKTNQPQHF
NA,TRBV6-6,TRBJ2-3,NA,TGTGCCAGCAGAGACCAGGGTAATACGCAGTATTTT,CASRDQGNTQYF
TRBD1,TRBV30,TRBJ2-4,NA,TGTGCCTGGAGTCCACAGGGGGTTGTCGCTCAGTACTTC,CAWSPQGVVAQYF
NA,TRBV3-1/TRBV3-2,TRBJ2-1,NA,TGTGCCAGCAGCCATTCCTACTACGTGGGCGGGGTCGCCTACAATGAGCAGTTCTTC,CASSHSYYVGGVAYNEQFF